The text below deals with one T cell receptor beta chain. The CDR3 contains 16 residues. This specimen belongs to a study of blood T cell repertoires in COVID-19. Overall study: Sites across the United States, Italy and Spain contributed samples from acute and convalescent COVID-19. In each case, the material was cDNA or gDNA derived from T cells, B-cell-depleted T cells, or PBMCs.

Seattle researchers signed up patients amid active infection and tracked them longitudinally. Assay: immunoSEQ multiplex PCR; the TCRdb copy retains only in-frame clones and omits some. The top ten hold about 7.8% of the sample, which has roughly 150,000 clones, about four fifths seen once. The source is a woman in her sixties with COVID-19, enrolled during active disease. The rearrangement links TRBV21-1 to TRBJ1-5; TRBD1, as called in the table, went unchecked against the DNA. TRBV21-1 is deemed a pseudogene. The sample was peripheral blood. The CDR3 sequence is CASWVTGGYSNQPQHF. The CDR3, as DNA: TGTGCCAGCTGGGTGACAGGGGGATATAGCAATCAGCCCCAGCATTTT.